One and the same sample provided the 19 T cell receptor beta chains below, sequenced in a study of identical twins. Using its own MiXCR run on the 5' RACE reads, TCRdb lists one record per CDR3 protein. The sample holds nearly 650,000 distinct CDR3 sequences, roughly 7.1% seen once. This sample was also put to use in a study of yellow fever vaccine responses in identical twins.

Sequencing used PBMCs. The origin of the receptors is a woman under 30 in good health.

This clonotype was detected a few times. This chain joins TRBV2 and TRBJ1-1, with D possibly being TRBD1 (5 bases). Trimming took 10 bases from V and 2 from J, leaving 17 bases between them. CDR1 and CDR2 from the germline V gene are SNHLY and FYNNEI. The CDR3 covers 14 residues. The CDR3 DNA is TGTGCCACCCTGATCGGGGACTACAACACTGAAGCTTTCTTT. It codes for CATLIGDYNTEAFF.

The V and J genes are TRBV12-3 or TRBV12-4 and TRBJ2-5; possibly TRBD1 or TRBD2 for D (5 bases each). The V end lost 7 bases, the J end lost 1 base, and 13 bases lay between the germline ends. The CDR3 runs to 14 residues. CDR3 nucleotides: TGTGCCAGCAAATCTGGTGGGGGCCAAGAGACCCAGTACTTC. The encoded protein is CASKSGGGQETQYF.

The sample holds many counts of this clonotype. The CDR3 bases are TGTGCCAGCTGCTCGGATGGTTCCAGGGGGAAAGAGACCCAGTACTTC. It translates to CASCSDGSRGKETQYF. V and J are TRBV12-3 or TRBV12-4 and TRBJ2-5; TRBD1 matches 7 bases. This CDR3 has 16 amino acids. After removal of 8 bases from V and 3 bases from J, the junction contained 15 bases not matched to a gene.

The sample holds many counts of this clonotype. The chain is built from TRBV14 and TRBJ2-1; perhaps D is TRBD1 or TRBD2 (5 bases each). With 4 bases removed from V and 1 base from J, the gap between germline ends came to 11 bases. CDR3 length: 15 amino acids. In germline, CDR1 is SGHDN, CDR2 FVKESK. DNA of the CDR3: TGTGCCAGCAGCCGAGGGACCGGATCCTACAATGAGCAGTTCTTC. Translated, it gives CASSRGTGSYNEQFF. The full variable domain, in which reference TRBV14 and TRBJ2-1 provide the parts outside the CDR3, is EAGVTQFPSHSVIEKGQTVTLRCDPISGHDNLYWYRRVMGKEIKFLLHFVKESKQDESGMPNNRFLAERTGGTYSTLKVQPAELEDSGVYFCASSRGTGSYNEQFFGPGTRLTVL.

The chain uses TRBV5-5 and TRBJ2-1, with 7 positions matching TRBD2. After removal of 2 bases from V and 6 bases from J, the junction contained 8 bases not matched to a gene. Germline CDR1 reads SGHKS; CDR2 reads YYEKEE (reference sequence). The CDR3 sequence is 15 residues long. The CDR3 sequence: CASSFESSGFNEQFF. The CDR3 bases are TGTGCCAGCAGCTTTGAGTCTAGCGGATTCAATGAGCAGTTCTTC.

The chain links TRBV29-1 to TRBJ2-1; possible D gene TRBD1, 5 bases. Germline assignment: CDR1 SQVTM and CDR2 ANQGSEA. The germline V and J ends were trimmed by 3 bases and 0 bases, with 9 bases remaining between them. CDR3 size: 14 residues. CDR3 region: CSVDQGSSYNEQFF. CDR3 sequence (DNA): TGCAGCGTTGATCAGGGTAGCTCCTACAATGAGCAGTTCTTC.

This chain links TRBV25-1 with TRBJ1-2, with a tentative D call TRBD1 (5 bases). The CDR3 contains 13 residues. Germline assignment: CDR1 MGHDK and CDR2 SYGVNS. Trimming removed 3 bases at V and 8 bases at J, with 13 bases between. The DNA for the CDR3 is TGTGCCAGCAGTGAGGCAGGGAAACGCGGCTACACCTTC. Amino acids: CASSEAGKRGYTF.

In its sample, this clonotype was seen many times. The rearrangement joins TRBV5-1 to TRBJ2-7; D is perhaps TRBD1 (6 bases). Looked up from germline, CDR1 is SGHRS and CDR2 is YFSETQ. This CDR3 is 15 amino acids long. V was pared by 1 base and J by 1 base, with 12 bases between. The CDR3 nucleotides are TGCGCCAGCAGCTTGAGGTCAGGGGAATCCTACGAGCAGTACTTC. Encoded protein: CASSLRSGESYEQYF.

This clonotype has a handful of counts. V is TRBV7-2 and J is TRBJ2-5; 11 bases match TRBD2. Unmatched junction bases numbered 10, after V lost 2 bases and J lost 5 bases. The CDR3 sequence is 17 residues long. Germline V gives CDR1 SGHTA, CDR2 FQGNSA. The CDR3 protein is CASSLWVAGGPWETQYF. The CDR3 region has the DNA TGTGCCAGCAGCTTATGGGTAGCGGGAGGGCCTTGGGAGACCCAGTACTTC.

At least ten counts were recorded for this clonotype. V gene TRBV15 combines with J gene TRBJ2-7; D gene uncertain. The CDR3 contains 13 residues. V was shortened by 3 bases and J by 3 bases, with 9 bases between the two germline ends. Germline loops: CDR1 LNHNV, CDR2 YYDKDF (reference sequence). The CDR3 here is CATSSDNHYEQYF. CDR3 nucleotides: TGTGCCACCAGCAGCGACAACCACTACGAGCAGTACTTC.

In its sample, this clonotype was seen a few times. The CDR3 reads CASSPVGATGGRNIQYF. The CDR3 DNA follows: TGTGCCAGCTCACCGGTTGGGGCGACAGGGGGCAGGAACATTCAGTACTTC. This chain joins TRBV18 and TRBJ2-4; 10 positions agree with TRBD1. V gave up 3 bases and J gave up 7 bases; unmatched junction bases: 12. The germline V gene encodes CDR1 KGHSH and CDR2 LQKENI. CDR3 length equals 17 residues.

The chain has TRBV5-5 and TRBJ2-5, with a weak D call TRBD2 (6 bases). Germline assignment: CDR1 SGHKS and CDR2 YYEKEE (reference sequence). The length of the CDR3 is 15 residues. V was pared by 3 bases and J by 1 base, with 13 bases between. The chain's CDR3 is CASSSGTQTQETQYF. DNA of the CDR3: TGTGCCAGCAGCTCCGGGACTCAAACCCAAGAGACCCAGTACTTC.

In its sample, this clonotype was seen a few times. The junction shows a germline mismatch at one end, possibly a read error. The V gene is TRBV12-3 or TRBV12-4, the J gene TRBJ2-3, with 14 nucleotides matching TRBD2. The CDR3 loop spans 18 amino acids. CDR3 residues: CACSSRTSGRSGTDTQYF. In DNA, the CDR3 is TGTGCCTGCAGTTCCAGGACTAGCGGGAGGAGCGGGACAGATACGCAGTATTTT.

The chain is built from TRBV7-9 and TRBJ2-1; D remains unclear. The CDR3 runs to 12 residues. V lost 4 bases and J lost 6, with 7 bases in between. The V gene's germline CDR1 is SEHNR and CDR2 FQNEAQ (reference sequence). The CDR3 DNA reads TGTGCCAGCAGCTCCCACTTCAATGAGCAGTTCTTC. Its translation: CASSSHFNEQFF. Looking up the rest from reference TRBV7-9 and TRBJ2-1 gives the full variable domain: DTGVSQNPRHKITKRGQNVTFRCDPISEHNRLYWYRQTLGQGPEFLTYFQNEAQLEKSRLLSDRFSAERPKGSFSTLEIQRTEQGDSAMYLCASSSHFNEQFFGPGTRLTVL.

This clonotype was counted ten times or more. This sequence joins TRBV20-1 and TRBJ2-7; D uncertain. The V and J ends lost 3 bases and 4 bases respectively, with 7 bases between them. The CDR3 contains 11 residues. Per germline, CDR1 DFQATT and CDR2 SNEGSKA (reference sequence). The CDR3 nucleotides are TGCAGTGCTAGTAAGGGTTACGAGCAGTACTTC. Amino acid sequence: CSASKGYEQYF.

This clonotype was seen only a few times. The chain couples TRBV6-5 to TRBJ1-6; TRBD1 is a possible D gene (6 bases). This CDR3 has 15 amino acids. V lost 4 bases to trimming and J lost 5 bases, with 12 bases between them. Germline CDR1 MNHEY, CDR2 SVGAGI. CDR3 amino acids: CASSSDRRDNSPLHF. The CDR3 DNA follows: TGTGCCAGCAGTTCCGACAGGAGAGATAATTCACCCCTCCACTTT.

This clonotype came up a few times. The chain employs TRBV29-1 and TRBJ1-1, with 7 nucleotides matching TRBD1. Germline lookup yields CDR1 SQVTM and CDR2 ANQGSEA. The trim removed 4 bases at V and 3 bases at J, leaving 8 bases unmatched. The CDR3 is 14 amino acids. The chain's CDR3 is CSVGPVTGDTEAFF. CDR3 nucleotide sequence: TGCAGCGTTGGACCCGTCACAGGGGACACTGAAGCTTTCTTT.

Turning to this clonotype: Because the CDR3 is missing its conserved closing phenylalanine or tryptophan, this is likely a read error. It is unclear where the CDR3 begins or ends on the DNA, so no DNA is shown, and the CDR3 is as TCRdb lists it. The chain is built from TRBV6-1 and TRBJ2-4; the D call TRBD1 from the table was never checked on the DNA. The CDR3 is 11 residues long, ends included. Germline lookup yields CDR1 MNHNS and CDR2 SASEGT. CDR3 in amino acids: CASSSLGSLSV.

This clonotype was seen only a few times. The chain carries TRBV20-1 and TRBJ2-1, with 8 bases that match TRBD2. Losses at the gene ends were 1 base for V and 5 bases for J; bases not matched to a gene: 7. The CDR3 extends over 15 amino acids. The germline V gene has CDR1 DFQATT and CDR2 SNEGSKA (reference sequence). DNA of the CDR3: TGCAGTGCTAGAGCCACTAGCGGACTTAACAATGAGCAGTTCTTC. It codes for CSARATSGLNNEQFF.